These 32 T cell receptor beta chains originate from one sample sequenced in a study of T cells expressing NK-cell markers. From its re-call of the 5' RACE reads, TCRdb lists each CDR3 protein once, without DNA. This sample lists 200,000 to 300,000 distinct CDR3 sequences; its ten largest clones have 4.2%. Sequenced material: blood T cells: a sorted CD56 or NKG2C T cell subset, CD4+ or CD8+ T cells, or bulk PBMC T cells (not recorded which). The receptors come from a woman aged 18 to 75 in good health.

The CDR3 sequence is CASSLGAGTQETQYF. V and J are TRBV5-4 and TRBJ2-5. CDR1 and CDR2 (germline): SGHNT, YYREEE (reference sequence). This CDR3 is 15 amino acids long. Based on the CDR3 plus reference TRBV5-4 and TRBJ2-5, the full variable domain is ETGVTQSPTHLIKTRGQQVTLRCSSQSGHNTVSWYQQALGQGPQFIFQYYREEENGRGNFPPRFSGLQFPNYSSELNVNALELDDSALYLCASSLGAGTQETQYFGPGTRLLVL.

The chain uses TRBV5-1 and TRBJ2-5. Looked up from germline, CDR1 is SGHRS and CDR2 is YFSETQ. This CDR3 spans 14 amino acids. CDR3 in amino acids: CASSLASWGETQYF.

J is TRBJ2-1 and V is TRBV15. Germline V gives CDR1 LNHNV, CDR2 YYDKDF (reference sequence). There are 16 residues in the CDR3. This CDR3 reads CATSRDYQSSYNEQFF.

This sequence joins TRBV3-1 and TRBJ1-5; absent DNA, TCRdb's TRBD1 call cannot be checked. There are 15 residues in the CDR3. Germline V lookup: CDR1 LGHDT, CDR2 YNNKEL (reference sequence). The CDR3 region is CASSQGGQGNQPQHF.

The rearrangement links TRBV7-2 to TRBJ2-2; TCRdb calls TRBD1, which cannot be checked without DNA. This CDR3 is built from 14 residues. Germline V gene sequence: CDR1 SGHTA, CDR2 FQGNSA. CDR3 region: CASSRAGGHGELFF.

CDR3 sequence reads: CASSLSTEAFF. This chain links TRBV6-6 with TRBJ1-1. CDR1 is MNHNY and CDR2 is SVGAGI in the germline V gene (reference sequence). The CDR3 runs 11 residues.

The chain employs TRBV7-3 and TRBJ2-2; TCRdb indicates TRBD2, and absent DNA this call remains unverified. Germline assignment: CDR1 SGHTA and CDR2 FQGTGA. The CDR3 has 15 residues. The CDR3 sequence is CASSLTRPTGGELFF.

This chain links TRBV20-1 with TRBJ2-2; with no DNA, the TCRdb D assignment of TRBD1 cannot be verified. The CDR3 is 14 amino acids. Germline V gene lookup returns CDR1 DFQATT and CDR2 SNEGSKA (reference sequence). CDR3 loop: CSAPGRGGIGELFF.

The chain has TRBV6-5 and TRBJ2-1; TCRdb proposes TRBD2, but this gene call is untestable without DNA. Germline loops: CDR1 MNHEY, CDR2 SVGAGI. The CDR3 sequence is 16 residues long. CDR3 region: CASSNSPSGRAGEQFF.

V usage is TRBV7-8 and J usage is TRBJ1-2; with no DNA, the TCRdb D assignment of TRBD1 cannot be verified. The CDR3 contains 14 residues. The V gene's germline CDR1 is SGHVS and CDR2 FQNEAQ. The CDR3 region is CATSPDRKTYGYTF.

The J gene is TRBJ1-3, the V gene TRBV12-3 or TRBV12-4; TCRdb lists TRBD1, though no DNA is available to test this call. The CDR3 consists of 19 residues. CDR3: CASSPRLTRQGAWGNTIYF.

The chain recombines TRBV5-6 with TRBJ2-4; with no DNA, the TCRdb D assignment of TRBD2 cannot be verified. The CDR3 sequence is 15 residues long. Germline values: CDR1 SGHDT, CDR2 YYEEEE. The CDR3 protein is CASSVSGRAGDIQYF.

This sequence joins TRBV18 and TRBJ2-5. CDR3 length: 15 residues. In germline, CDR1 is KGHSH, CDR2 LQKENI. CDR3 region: CASSPRGLGKETQYF.

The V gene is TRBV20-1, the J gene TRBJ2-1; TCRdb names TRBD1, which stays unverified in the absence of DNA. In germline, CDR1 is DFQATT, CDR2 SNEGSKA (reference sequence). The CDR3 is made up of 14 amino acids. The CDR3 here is CSARLTGGNNEQFF.

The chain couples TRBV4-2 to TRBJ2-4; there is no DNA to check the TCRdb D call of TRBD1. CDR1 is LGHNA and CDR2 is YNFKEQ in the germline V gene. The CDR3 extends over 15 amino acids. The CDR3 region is CASSRSPDRGDIQYF.

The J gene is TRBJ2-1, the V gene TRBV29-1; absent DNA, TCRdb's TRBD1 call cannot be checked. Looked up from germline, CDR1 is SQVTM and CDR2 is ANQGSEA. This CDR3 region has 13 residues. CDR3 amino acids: CSTNRDTDNEQFF.

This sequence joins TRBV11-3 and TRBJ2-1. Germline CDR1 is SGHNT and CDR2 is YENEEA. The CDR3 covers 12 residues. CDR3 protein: CASSLAGRKQFF.

CDR3: CSVANPGETQYF. The rearrangement joins TRBV29-1 to TRBJ2-5; the D call of TRBD1 rests on TCRdb alone, since no DNA is present to check it. The length of the CDR3 is 12 residues. In germline, CDR1 is SQVTM, CDR2 ANQGSEA.

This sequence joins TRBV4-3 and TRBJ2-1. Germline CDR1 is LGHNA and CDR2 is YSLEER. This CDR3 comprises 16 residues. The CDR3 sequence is CASSQDDNKSHNEQFF.

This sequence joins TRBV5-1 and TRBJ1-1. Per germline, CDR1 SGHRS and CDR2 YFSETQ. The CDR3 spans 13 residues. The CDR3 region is CASSSRDNTEAFF.

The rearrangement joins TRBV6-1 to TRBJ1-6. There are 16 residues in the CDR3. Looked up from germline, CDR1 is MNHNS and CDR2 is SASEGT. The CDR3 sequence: CASSSTLSSYNSPLHF.

CDR3 residues: CATSDFWEDTQYF. The rearrangement uses TRBV24-1 and TRBJ2-3. Germline V CDR1 and CDR2: KGHDR, SFDVKD. CDR3 length: 13 amino acids.

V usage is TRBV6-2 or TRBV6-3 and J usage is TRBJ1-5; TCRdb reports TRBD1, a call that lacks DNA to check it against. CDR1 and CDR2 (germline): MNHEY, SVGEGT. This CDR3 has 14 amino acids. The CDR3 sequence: CASSRGGSNQPQHF.

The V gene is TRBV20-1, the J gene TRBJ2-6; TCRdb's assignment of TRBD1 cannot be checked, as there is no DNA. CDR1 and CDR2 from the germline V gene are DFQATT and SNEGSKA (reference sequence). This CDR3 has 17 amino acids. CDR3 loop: CSARGRDRGSGANVLTF.

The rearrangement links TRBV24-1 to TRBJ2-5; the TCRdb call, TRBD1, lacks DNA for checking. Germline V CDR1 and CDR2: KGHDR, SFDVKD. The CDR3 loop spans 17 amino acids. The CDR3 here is CATSEPSAGTGSETQYF.

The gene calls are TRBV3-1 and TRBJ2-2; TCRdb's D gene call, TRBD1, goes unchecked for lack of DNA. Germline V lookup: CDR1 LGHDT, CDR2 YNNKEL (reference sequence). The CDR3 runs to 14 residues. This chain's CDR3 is CASSRGQDTGELFF. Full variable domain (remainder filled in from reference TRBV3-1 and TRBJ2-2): DTAVSQTPKYLVTQMGNDKSIKCEQNLGHDTMYWYKQDSKKFLKIMFSYNNKELIINETVPNRFSPKSPDKAHLNLHINSLELGDSAVYFCASSRGQDTGELFFGEGSRLTVL.

CDR3 in amino acids: CASSLSGRRVYGYTF. The chain combines TRBV5-5 with TRBJ1-2. Germline CDR1 SGHKS, CDR2 YYEKEE (reference sequence). This CDR3 is built from 15 residues.

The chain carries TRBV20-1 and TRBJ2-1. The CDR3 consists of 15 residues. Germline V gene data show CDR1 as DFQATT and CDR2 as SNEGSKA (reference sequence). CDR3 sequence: CSARHPYRSYNEQFF.

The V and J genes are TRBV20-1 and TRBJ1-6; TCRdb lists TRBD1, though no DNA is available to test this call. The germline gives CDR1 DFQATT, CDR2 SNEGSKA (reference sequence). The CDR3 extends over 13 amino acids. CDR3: CSANRDADSPLHF.

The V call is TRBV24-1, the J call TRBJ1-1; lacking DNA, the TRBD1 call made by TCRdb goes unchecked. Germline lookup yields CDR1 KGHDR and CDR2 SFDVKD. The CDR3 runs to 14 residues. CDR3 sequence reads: CATTAHRMGNEAFF.

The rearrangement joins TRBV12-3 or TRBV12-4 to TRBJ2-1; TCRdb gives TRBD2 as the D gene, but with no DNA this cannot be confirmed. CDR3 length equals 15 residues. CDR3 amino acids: CASSRTSGSFLKQFF.

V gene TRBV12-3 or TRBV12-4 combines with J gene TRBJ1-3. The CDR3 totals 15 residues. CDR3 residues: CASGGGRVSGNTIYF.